This T cell receptor beta chain was sequenced during a study of blood T cell repertoires in COVID-19. About the research overall: Whether acute or convalescent, the COVID-19 samples came from the United States, Italy and Spain. PBMCs, B-cell-depleted T cells, or T cells were the source of the cDNA or gDNA that made up the material.

Under the authors' procedure: For nucleated cells, counts were estimated from reference gene primer amplification. Assay used: immunoSEQ multiplex PCR; TCRdb lists only in-frame clones, some missing. V, J and clone size are those of that table, while D and trimming were read from the DNA. This table holds more than 150,000 clones, roughly 88% found once. The V end lost 6 bases, the J end lost 0 bases, and 9 bases lay between the germline ends. This CDR3 has 13 residues. Germline V gives CDR1 ENHRY, CDR2 SYGVKD. The receptor comes from a woman aged 60-75 years with acute or convalescent COVID-19. The chain employs TRBV10-3 and TRBJ2-7; possible D gene TRBD1, 5 bases. The sequencing sample was made of peripheral blood. The CDR3 coding sequence is TGTGCCATCAGACAGGAGAGCTCCTACGAGCAGTACTTC. It codes for CAIRQESSYEQYF.